These 24 T cell receptor beta chains were all obtained from the same sample, sequenced in a study of T cell responses to AZD1222 COVID-19 vaccine. Libraries were prepared by immunoSEQ multiplex PCR; TCRdb keeps only in-frame clonotypes and omits some of them. The sample contains about 79,000 clones, 65% to 85% of which appear only once. This specimen was peripheral blood, taken on day 0 of AZD1222 vaccination. All receptors come from an adult in good health.

The chain recombines TRBV27 with TRBJ2-1; 8 bases line up with TRBD1. Per germline, CDR1 MNHEY and CDR2 SMNVEV (reference sequence). V gave up 3 bases and J gave up 6 bases; unmatched junction bases: 7. The CDR3 covers 15 residues. CDR3: CASSLTGAQTNEQFF. DNA of the CDR3: TGTGCCAGCAGTTTGACAGGGGCGCAGACCAATGAGCAGTTCTTC.

V is TRBV7-2 and J is TRBJ1-2; TRBD1 agrees at 7 bases. This CDR3 region has 13 residues. Germline V CDR1 and CDR2: SGHTA, FQGNSA. Losses at the gene ends were 5 bases for V and 6 bases for J; bases not matched to a gene: 6. The DNA of the CDR3 is TGTGCCAGCAGCGGCCGACAGGGCCATGGCTACACCTTC. It encodes CASSGRQGHGYTF. Supplemented by reference TRBV7-2 and TRBJ1-2, the full variable domain reads GAGVSQSPSNKVTEKGKDVELRCDPISGHTALYWYRQSLGQGLEFLIYFQGNSAPDKSGLPSDRFSAERTGGSVSTLTIQRTQQEDSAVYLCASSGRQGHGYTFGSGTRLTVV.

The CDR3 sequence: CASISAGGLEKLFF. In nucleotides, the CDR3 is TGTGCCAGCATTTCGGCAGGGGGCTTGGAAAAACTGTTTTTT. The chain employs TRBV6-5 and TRBJ1-4; 8 bases align to TRBD1. The length of the CDR3 is 14 residues. CDR1 and CDR2 from the germline V gene are MNHEY and SVGAGI. The V gene end was trimmed by 7 bases and the J gene end by 8 bases; junction bases not matched to a gene: 9.

This sequence joins TRBV10-2 and TRBJ1-6, with TRBD1 matching 10 bases. Trimming at V came to 6 bases and at J to 7 bases, leaving 6 bases not matched to a gene. The CDR3 spans 15 residues. Germline CDR1 is WSHSY and CDR2 is SAAADI. The chain's CDR3 is CASRPGQGHNSPLHF. The CDR3 coding sequence is TGCGCCAGCAGGCCGGGACAGGGGCACAATTCACCCCTCCACTTT.

J is TRBJ1-1 and V is TRBV18; D gene unclear. The germline V and J ends were trimmed by 3 bases and 0 bases, with 8 bases remaining between them. The germline V gene has CDR1 KGHSH and CDR2 LQKENI. The CDR3 consists of 14 residues. CDR3 in DNA: TGTGCCAGCTCACCGAATACGATGAACACTGAAGCTTTCTTT. Its translation is CASSPNTMNTEAFF.

This chain joins TRBV7-8 and TRBJ2-1; 8 bases line up with TRBD2. Losses at the gene ends were 5 bases for V and 7 bases for J; bases not matched to a gene: 10. CDR1 SGHVS and CDR2 FQNEAQ come from the germline V gene. The CDR3 is 15 residues long. CDR3 in amino acids: CASSPRSGRRNEQFF. The CDR3 coding sequence is TGTGCCAGCAGCCCTCGAAGCGGGAGACGAAATGAGCAGTTCTTC.

This chain connects TRBV12-5 to TRBJ1-4; D is unresolved. The CDR3 is 15 residues long. The germline V and J ends were trimmed by 7 bases and 0 bases, with 12 bases remaining between them. Germline CDR1 and CDR2: LGHNT and FRNRAP. The CDR3 DNA reads as TGTGCTAGTGCCCCGGGGAGGGCAACTAATGAAAAACTGTTTTTT. As protein: CASAPGRATNEKLFF.

V usage is TRBV3-1 (or the pseudogene TRBV3-2) and J usage is TRBJ1-1; a weak D match, TRBD1 (5 bases). The germline gives CDR1 LGHDT, CDR2 YNNKEL (reference sequence). With 4 bases removed from V and 6 bases from J, the gap between germline ends came to 18 bases. The CDR3 runs 15 residues. The CDR3 nucleotides read TGTGCCAGCAGCCCCTTCAGTCAGGGTAACGCTGAAGCTTTCTTT. Protein product: CASSPFSQGNAEAFF.

This rearrangement joins TRBV4-2 to TRBJ2-1, with 8 bases identical to TRBD2. The CDR3 spans 19 residues. Unmatched junction bases numbered 18, after V lost 0 bases and J lost 8 bases. CDR1 is LGHNA, CDR2 YNFKEQ, per germline. CDR3 region: CASSQESNRGREGLHEQFF. The CDR3 bases are TGTGCCAGCAGCCAAGAGTCTAATAGAGGCCGGGAGGGCCTTCATGAGCAGTTCTTC.

The CDR3 coding sequence is TGTGCCAGCAGCTTTCTACAGGGAGAATCCTACGAGCAGTACTTC. Residues: CASSFLQGESYEQYF. V usage is TRBV13 and J usage is TRBJ2-7, with TRBD1 as a possible D gene (6 bases). Between the trimmed V and J ends, which lost 3 bases and 1 base, there was a span of 13 bases. Germline CDR1 reads PRHDT; CDR2 reads FYEKMQ (reference sequence). The CDR3 spans 15 residues.

The V gene is TRBV19, the J gene TRBJ2-3, with D possibly being TRBD1 (5 bases). This CDR3 has 17 amino acids. V lost 1 base to trimming and J lost 0 bases, with 14 bases between them. Germline V gives CDR1 LNHDA, CDR2 SQIVND (reference sequence). CDR3 sequence (DNA): TGTGCCAGTAGTATAGGAGGTCCGGACATCAGCACAGATACGCAGTATTTT. Translated: CASSIGGPDISTDTQYF.

The chain recombines TRBV9 with TRBJ2-1; the D gene could be TRBD1 or TRBD2 (5 bases each). Germline CDR1 SGDLS, CDR2 YYNGEE. V shed 4 bases and J shed 3 bases, with 26 bases lying between them. This CDR3 is built from 19 residues. DNA for the CDR3: TGTGCCAGCAGCTCCCACCACCTCACTTTGGGGGAGTACTACAATGAGCAGTTCTTC. Amino acid sequence: CASSSHHLTLGEYYNEQFF.

The gene calls are TRBV10-1 and TRBJ2-7; D is uncertain. The CDR3 length is 15 residues. V lost 4 bases and J lost 7, with 20 bases in between. CDR1 and CDR2 (germline): WNHNN, SYGVQD (reference sequence). CDR3 protein: CASSVYSSLRREQYF. The CDR3 DNA follows: TGCGCCAGCAGTGTTTACAGTTCTCTACGAAGAGAGCAGTACTTC.

As DNA, the CDR3 is TGTGCCAGCAGTTCCGTTACTGAAGCTTTCTTT. This encodes CASSSVTEAFF. The V call is TRBV6-5, the J call TRBJ1-1, with D hard to call. This CDR3 region has 11 residues. V was pared by 4 bases and J by 5 bases, with 5 bases between. Per germline, CDR1 MNHEY and CDR2 SVGAGI.

V usage is TRBV7-6 and J usage is TRBJ1-6; the match to TRBD1 covers 7 bases. The germline V gene has CDR1 SGHVS and CDR2 FNYEAQ. The CDR3 contains 16 residues. J was trimmed by 9 bases and V by 3 bases; bases with no gene match: 11. For the CDR3, the DNA is TGTGCCAGCAGCTTTAGTGACAGGGCTCATCGTTCACCCCTCCACTTT. This translates into CASSFSDRAHRSPLHF.

There are a few counts of this clone. The chain links TRBV12-2 to TRBJ1-2. TRBV12-2 corresponds to a pseudogene. CDR3 size: 14 residues. CDR3 sequence (DNA): TGTGCAAGTCGCCCAGCGGGGGGCGAGGATGGCTACACCTTC. This translates into CASRPAGGEDGYTF.

This clone came up once. This chain connects TRBV7-2 to TRBJ1-3, with TRBD1 identical over 9 bases. Germline V lookup: CDR1 SGHTA, CDR2 FQGNSA. After removal of 5 bases from V and 3 bases from J, the junction contained 5 bases not matched to a gene. This CDR3 region has 15 residues. Written as DNA, the CDR3 is TGTGCCAGCAGCCTCGGGACAGGGAGTGGAAACACCATATATTTT. This codes for CASSLGTGSGNTIYF.

V gene TRBV5-5 combines with J gene TRBJ1-1; no clear D. Germline-derived CDR1 and CDR2 are SGHKS and YYEKEE (reference sequence). Between the trimmed V and J ends, which lost 4 bases and 1 base, there was a span of 8 bases. There are 13 residues in the CDR3. The CDR3 coding sequence is TGTGCCAGCAGCCCAAGAGAGAACACTGAAGCTTTCTTT. It specifies CASSPRENTEAFF.

The chain couples TRBV3-1 (or the pseudogene TRBV3-2) to TRBJ1-4; TRBD1 matches at 7 bases. Germline lookup yields CDR1 LGHDT and CDR2 YNNKEL (reference sequence). The CDR3 totals 17 residues. Trimming took 4 bases from V and 2 from J; bases not matched to a gene: 10. For the CDR3, the DNA is TGTGCCAGCAGCCTAGGGGGCAGGGGAGTGACTAATGAAAAACTGTTTTTT. Amino acid sequence: CASSLGGRGVTNEKLFF.

The chain uses TRBV18 and TRBJ1-3, with D hard to call. Germline CDR1 KGHSH, CDR2 LQKENI. This CDR3 has 17 residues. Trimming stripped 0 bases from V and 0 bases from J, with 12 bases between. The CDR3, as DNA: TGTGCCAGCTCACCACCCTCTCGGACGGGCTCTGGAAACACCATATATTTT. Translation: CASSPPSRTGSGNTIYF.

The V gene is TRBV5-1, the J gene TRBJ1-4; D unclear. The CDR3 totals 15 residues. V was clipped by 2 bases and J by 7 bases, with 15 bases between them. In germline, CDR1 is SGHRS, CDR2 YFSETQ. The DNA of the CDR3 is TGCGCCAGCAGCTTTGACCCTTCAAGCGGTGAAAAACTGTTTTTT. Encoded protein: CASSFDPSSGEKLFF. Looking up the rest from reference TRBV5-1 and TRBJ1-4 gives the full variable domain: KAGVTQTPRYLIKTRGQQVTLSCSPISGHRSVSWYQQTPGQGLQFLFEYFSETQRNKGNFPGRFSGRQFSNSRSEMNVSTLELGDSALYLCASSFDPSSGEKLFFGSGTQLSVL.

This clone was seen more than once but under ten times. The chain combines TRBV5-8 with TRBJ1-2; D is undetermined. V shed 2 bases and J shed 3 bases, with 11 bases lying between them. CDR1 is SGHTS, CDR2 YDEGEE, per germline. CDR3 size: 14 residues. The CDR3 here is CASSLRAADYGYTF. The DNA for the CDR3 is TGTGCCAGCAGCTTACGGGCAGCGGACTATGGCTACACCTTC.

The rearrangement links TRBV25-1 to TRBJ1-2, with D tentatively TRBD1 (6 bases). The CDR3 length is 15 residues. Germline CDR1 is MGHDK and CDR2 is SYGVNS. V lost 3 bases and J lost 2, with 13 bases in between. The CDR3 spells CASSELQQGNYGYTF. The CDR3 DNA reads TGTGCCAGCAGTGAGCTCCAACAGGGAAACTATGGCTACACCTTC.

The genes are TRBV7-9 and TRBJ2-3, with a possible D match to TRBD2 (6 bases). The CDR3 length is 17 residues. Germline V CDR1 and CDR2: SEHNR, FQNEAQ (reference sequence). Trimming pared 8 bases from V and 1 base from J, leaving 22 bases between. Here the CDR3 reads CASAGLTGDLGTDTQYF. As DNA, the CDR3 is TGTGCCAGCGCTGGTCTTACGGGAGACTTAGGCACAGATACGCAGTATTTT. The full variable domain, with the rest looked up from reference TRBV7-9 and TRBJ2-3, is DTGVSQNPRHKITKRGQNVTFRCDPISEHNRLYWYRQTLGQGPEFLTYFQNEAQLEKSRLLSDRFSAERPKGSFSTLEIQRTEQGDSAMYLCASAGLTGDLGTDTQYFGPGTRLTVL.